Sequencing of this TCR beta chain was carried out in a study of T-cell reconstitution after alpha-beta-depleted transplantation in children (dated by TCRdb to between 2015 and 2016). The study in broad terms: The study quantitatively tracked T-cell immune reconstitution after TCRalphabeta/CD19-depleted allogeneic hematopoietic cell transplantation in children using TCR repertoire profiling. Beyond this particular receptor, the publication reports: About two months after transplant, the apparently early recovery of alphabetaT-cell counts reportedly depended on just several hundred clones that had expanded rapidly and came from non-depleted graft cells. Hyperexpanded clone frequencies declined over subsequent months; after one year, T-cell counts and TCRbeta diversity were mostly attributed to newly produced T cells. In some patients, the high TCRbeta diversity seen at day 60 was put down to recipient T cells and intrathymic progenitors that had survived conditioning.

The treatment or condition label for this specimen denotes: allogeneic hematopoietic cell transplantation with graft depleted of TCRalphabeta T cells and CD19 B cells. Transplant recipients were children who received TCRalphabeta/CD19-depleted allogeneic hematopoietic cell grafts. This clonotype has just a few counts. Its recognized antigen is unknown. Base qualities were left out, and no much larger clone turns up one base away. Receptor amplification or capture employed PCR. Sequenced using an Illumina HiSeq 2500. To normalize quantification of the TCRbeta repertoire, the TCR libraries were built with molecular barcoding that relied on unique molecular identifiers. TCRdb reprocessing: public reads trimmed at Q25 with fastp, clones called with MiXCR, in-frame beta chains kept. Rows are unified per CDR3 protein, each entry keeping the most common DNA and genes. The sample profile shows some 310,000 distinct CDR3 sequences; approximately 23% of them were found once. Roughly 9.8% of the sample goes to the ten largest clones.

The specimen comprised PBMCs, mostly from graft donor cells, sampled 180 days after TCRalphabeta/CD19-depleted stem cell transplant. This receptor was taken from a male patient between 5 and 17 years old who had a stem cell transplant for acute lymphoblastic leukemia, so the T cells may come from the graft donor.

CDR3 loop: CASSPGTSGRVLWEQYF. The nucleotide sequence reads TGTGCCAGCAGCCCAGGGACTAGCGGGAGAGTTTTGTGGGAGCAGTACTTC. The sequence links TRBV7-2 to TRBJ2-7; a stretch of 14 junction bases matches TRBD2. From the cysteine up to the phenylalanine, the CDR3 has a length of 17 residues. Here the CDR3 DNA is all that survives: 51 bases in frame from base 1. The germline V gene provides CDR1 SGHTA and CDR2 FQGNSA. V is pruned by 5 bases and J by 7 bases, leaving 13 bases of the junction without a gene match.